The 25 T cell receptor beta chains in this list originate from one sample, sequenced in a study of Ad26.COV2.S vaccination and SARS-CoV-2 variants. Described treatment: roughly 19 received Ad26.COV2.S at low or high dose, single or two shots; roughly five received placebo; per-sample allocation not given. Sampling took place 63 days after the first vaccine or placebo injection. Libraries were prepared by immunoSEQ multiplex PCR; TCRdb keeps only in-frame clonotypes and omits some of them. The sample lists about 440,000 clones; about 90% were seen once. The sample consisted of peripheral blood, taken in a trial of Ad26.COV2.S vaccine versus placebo. These receptors came from a person between 18 and 65 years old who received the Ad26.COV2.S COVID-19 vaccine or a placebo.

The chain has TRBV2 and TRBJ1-5; 7 nucleotides line up with TRBD1. Germline V lookup: CDR1 SNHLY, CDR2 FYNNEI. With 6 bases clipped from V and 5 bases from J, the junction kept 7 bases outside the gene matches. The CDR3 extends over 14 amino acids. CDR3: CASSDPDRHQPQHF. CDR3 nucleotides: TGTGCCAGCAGCGATCCGGACAGGCATCAGCCCCAGCATTTT. The full variable domain, in which reference TRBV2 and TRBJ1-5 provide the parts outside the CDR3, is EPEVTQTPSHQVTQMGQEVILRCVPISNHLYFYWYRQILGQKVEFLVSFYNNEISEKSEIFDDQFSVERPDGSNFTLKIRSTKLEDSAMYFCASSDPDRHQPQHFGDGTRLSIL.

V usage is TRBV7-9 and J usage is TRBJ2-3; maybe TRBD2 (6 bases). V was clipped by 4 bases and J by 1 base, with 12 bases between them. Looked up from germline, CDR1 is SEHNR and CDR2 is FQNEAQ (reference sequence). There are 15 residues in the CDR3. Here the CDR3 DNA reads TGTGCCAGCAGCTCGACTAGTAGAGGCACAGATACGCAGTATTTT. It specifies CASSSTSRGTDTQYF.

This clone was observed a handful of times. The chain carries TRBV9 and TRBJ1-6, with 11 bases fitting TRBD1. The CDR3 extends over 14 amino acids. Germline assignment: CDR1 SGDLS and CDR2 YYNGEE. V trimming: 3 bases; J trimming: 8 bases; junction bases outside the gene matches: 1. CDR3 sequence (DNA): TGTGCCAGCAGCGCGGGACAGGGGGATTCACCCCTCCACTTT. Translation: CASSAGQGDSPLHF. The full variable domain, completed using reference TRBV9 and TRBJ1-6, is DSGVTQTPKHLITATGQRVTLRCSPRSGDLSVYWYQQSLDQGLQFLIQYYNGEERAKGNILERFSAQQFPDLHSELNLSSLELGDSALYFCASSAGQGDSPLHFGNGTRLTVT.

J is TRBJ2-7 and V is TRBV24-1; 7 positions agree with TRBD2. This CDR3 contains 15 residues. With 9 bases clipped from V and 2 bases from J, the junction kept 12 bases outside the gene matches. CDR1 and CDR2 (germline): KGHDR, SFDVKD. CDR3 protein: CATHCPSGKTYEQYF. The CDR3 coding sequence is TGTGCCACCCACTGCCCGAGCGGGAAGACCTACGAGCAGTACTTC.

The V call is TRBV19, the J call TRBJ2-1; D is unclear. This CDR3 contains 15 residues. Trimming left V 5 bases short and J 1 base short, with 12 bases between. Germline CDR1 LNHDA, CDR2 SQIVND (reference sequence). In nucleotides, the CDR3 is TGTGCCAGTAGTCTCAATCCCCTTTCCTACAATGAGCAGTTCTTC. Translated: CASSLNPLSYNEQFF.

This clone occurred once. The CDR3 reads CASSLPTRGAYEQYF. The DNA for the CDR3 is TGTGCCAGCAGTCTTCCGACCAGGGGAGCCTACGAGCAGTACTTC. The V call is TRBV28, the J call TRBJ2-7; tentatively, D is TRBD1 (6 bases). The V end lost 5 bases, the J end lost 2 bases, and 16 bases lay between the germline ends. The CDR3 is made up of 15 amino acids. Looked up from germline, CDR1 is MDHEN and CDR2 is SYDVKM.

The CDR3 loop reads CASSPIIPPLAGGPPYEQFF. CDR3 DNA: TGTGCCAGCAGTCCAATTATCCCTCCACTAGCGGGAGGGCCTCCGTATGAGCAGTTCTTC. This sequence joins TRBV28 and TRBJ2-1, with TRBD2 matching 13 bases. The V and J ends lost 5 bases and 8 bases, in that order; junction bases with no gene match: 21. Germline V gene data show CDR1 as MDHEN and CDR2 as SYDVKM. This CDR3 is built from 20 residues.

The J gene is TRBJ1-3, the V gene TRBV18; D possibly corresponds to TRBD1 (5 bases). This CDR3 is 16 amino acids long. The germline V gene encodes CDR1 KGHSH and CDR2 LQKENI. V was shortened by 0 bases and J by 0 bases, with 9 bases between the two germline ends. The CDR3 loop is CASSPPGQHSGNTIYF. The CDR3 DNA reads TGTGCCAGCTCACCACCGGGGCAGCACTCTGGAAACACCATATATTTT. The complete variable domain, with remaining parts taken from reference TRBV18 and TRBJ1-3, reads NAGVMQNPRHLVRRRGQEARLRCSPMKGHSHVYWYRQLPEEGLKFMVYLQKENIIDESGMPKERFSAEFPKEGPSILRIQQVVRGDSAAYFCASSPPGQHSGNTIYFGEGSWLTVV.

This chain joins TRBV9 and TRBJ2-5; 13 positions agree with TRBD2. This CDR3 has 17 amino acids. Germline values: CDR1 SGDLS, CDR2 YYNGEE. V lost 4 bases and J lost 5; bases outside the gene matches: 11. CDR3 nucleotide sequence: TGTGCCAGCAGCCCCCGGGGACTAGCGGGAAAGGAGGAGACCCAGTACTTC. Protein: CASSPRGLAGKEETQYF.

The chain carries TRBV18 and TRBJ2-7, with unresolved D. The germline V gene encodes CDR1 KGHSH and CDR2 LQKENI. V was shortened by 2 bases and J by 4 bases, with 9 bases between the two germline ends. The CDR3 spans 13 residues. The CDR3 sequence is CASSPSKGYEQYF. CDR3 bases: TGTGCCAGCTCACCATCCAAAGGTTACGAGCAGTACTTC.

V and J are TRBV5-8 and TRBJ2-1; maybe TRBD2 (5 bases). The germline gives CDR1 SGHTS, CDR2 YDEGEE. The CDR3 is made up of 16 amino acids. Trimming removed 2 bases from V and 1 base from J, with 13 bases in between. CDR3: CASSFRRGSSYNEQFF. As DNA, the CDR3 is TGTGCCAGCAGCTTCAGGAGAGGGTCGTCCTACAATGAGCAGTTCTTC.

The chain joins TRBV14 to TRBJ2-3, with D possibly matching TRBD2 (5 bases). CDR3 length: 17 residues. Germline V gives CDR1 SGHDN, CDR2 FVKESK. V was trimmed by 4 bases and J by 4 bases, leaving 21 bases between them. CDR3 protein: CASSLNPGRVGADTQYF. The CDR3 DNA sequence: TGTGCCAGCAGCCTAAACCCGGGAAGGGTTGGCGCAGATACGCAGTATTTT.

The rearrangement joins TRBV9 to TRBJ1-1; a weak D match, TRBD1 (5 bases). Trimming took off 0 bases at V and 2 bases at J, with 11 bases between the two ends. The CDR3 loop spans 15 amino acids. The germline CDR1 and CDR2 sequences are SGDLS and YYNGEE. CDR3 protein: CASSVGGAENTEAFF. In DNA, the CDR3 is TGTGCCAGCAGCGTAGGGGGCGCGGAAAACACTGAAGCTTTCTTT.

The rearrangement joins TRBV7-2 to TRBJ2-2; a possible D gene is TRBD2 (5 bases). The V end lost 4 bases, the J end lost 2 bases, and 8 bases lay between the germline ends. CDR1 and CDR2 from the germline V gene are SGHTA and FQGNSA. The CDR3 extends over 14 amino acids. The CDR3: CASSSLDNTGELFF. The DNA of the CDR3 is TGTGCCAGCAGCTCACTAGATAACACCGGGGAGCTGTTTTTT.

This clone was recorded only once. The chain combines TRBV15 with TRBJ2-1; D may match TRBD1 or TRBD2 (5 bases each). V was cut by 1 base and J by 10 bases, with 23 bases left in between. This CDR3 spans 17 amino acids. Looked up from germline, CDR1 is LNHNV and CDR2 is YYDKDF (reference sequence). The chain's CDR3 is CATSRGGYGGGGKEQFF. In DNA form, the CDR3 reads TGTGCCACCAGCAGAGGGGGGTATGGAGGAGGCGGAAAAGAGCAGTTCTTC.

The genes are TRBV3-1 (or the pseudogene TRBV3-2) and TRBJ2-7; possible D gene TRBD1, 7 bases. From germline, CDR1 is LGHDT and CDR2 YNNKEL (reference sequence). V was shortened by 4 bases and J by 5 bases, with 15 bases between the two germline ends. The CDR3 has 14 residues. CDR3 coding DNA: TGTGCCAGCAGCCCCCGTGACAGGGAGGACGAGCAGTACTTC. Protein product: CASSPRDREDEQYF.

The genes are TRBV10-3 and TRBJ2-5; possibly TRBD2 for D (5 bases). The length of the CDR3 is 16 residues. Between the trimmed V and J ends, which lost 2 bases and 3 bases, there was a span of 16 bases. The germline gives CDR1 ENHRY, CDR2 SYGVKD. CDR3 nucleotides: TGTGCCATCAGTGAGAAGGCGGGCTTTGTCAAAGAGACCCAGTACTTC. This sequence encodes CAISEKAGFVKETQYF.

The V gene is TRBV2, the J gene TRBJ2-7; 7 bases are shared with TRBD1. Germline lookup yields CDR1 SNHLY and CDR2 FYNNEI. The CDR3 extends over 13 amino acids. Trimming took 6 bases from V and 1 from J; bases not matched to a gene: 3. The chain's CDR3 is CASRSGQSYEQYF. The CDR3 DNA follows: TGTGCCAGCAGGTCGGGACAGTCCTACGAGCAGTACTTC.

The rearrangement joins TRBV19 to TRBJ2-4; a possible D gene is TRBD1 (5 bases). CDR1 is LNHDA, CDR2 SQIVND, per germline (reference sequence). The CDR3 has 15 residues. Trimming took 9 bases from V and 0 from J, leaving 15 bases between them. In DNA, the CDR3 is TGTGCCAGCAATGGATGGGGCATAGCCAAAAACATTCAGTACTTC. Translated, it gives CASNGWGIAKNIQYF.

This chain uses TRBV11-1 with TRBJ2-7, with 13 bases matching TRBD2. With V trimmed by 5 bases and J by 7 bases, 11 bases remained unmatched. The CDR3 has 16 residues. The germline gives CDR1 SGHAT, CDR2 FQDESV (reference sequence). CDR3 sequence: CASSRKTSGRALEQYF. For the CDR3, the DNA is TGTGCCAGCAGCCGCAAAACTAGCGGGAGGGCCCTTGAGCAGTACTTC.

The chain joins TRBV27 to TRBJ2-1, with unresolved D. The germline V gene has CDR1 MNHEY and CDR2 SMNVEV (reference sequence). Trimming left V 3 bases short and J 6 bases short, with 9 bases between. The CDR3 is 13 residues long. The CDR3 loop reads CASSFSGRNEQFF. CDR3 sequence (DNA): TGTGCCAGCAGTTTTTCCGGCCGCAATGAGCAGTTCTTC.

This chain uses TRBV7-3 with TRBJ2-3; D gene uncertain. V was clipped by 7 bases and J by 4 bases, with 21 bases between them. CDR1 and CDR2 from the germline V gene are SGHTA and FQGTGA. CDR3 length equals 16 residues. As DNA, the CDR3 is TGTGCCAGCAAGATTGTGGCAGATGGAGTCCCAGATACGCAGTATTTT. This translates into CASKIVADGVPDTQYF.

This sequence joins TRBV5-1 and TRBJ1-6, with unresolved D. The CDR3 spans 15 residues. Germline assignment: CDR1 SGHRS and CDR2 YFSETQ. Trimming took 4 bases from V and 6 from J, leaving 14 bases between them. Here the CDR3 DNA reads TGCGCCAGCAGCGCCGAGGGTATCGGTAATTCACCCCTCCACTTT. This translates into CASSAEGIGNSPLHF.

The chain is built from TRBV28 and TRBJ1-1, with D perhaps matching TRBD1 (6 bases). The CDR3 has 14 residues. The V and J ends lost 4 bases and 2 bases respectively, with 11 bases between them. Germline V gives CDR1 MDHEN, CDR2 SYDVKM. The CDR3 is CASSSGTSNTEAFF. CDR3 coding DNA: TGTGCCAGCAGTTCCGGGACAAGCAACACTGAAGCTTTCTTT.

The J gene is TRBJ2-3, the V gene TRBV18, with D perhaps matching TRBD1 (6 bases). The CDR3 consists of 15 residues. Trimming removed 2 bases at V and 0 bases at J, with 9 bases between. CDR1 KGHSH and CDR2 LQKENI come from the germline V gene. CDR3 nucleotide sequence: TGTGCCAGCTCACCATCGGGACACAGCACAGATACGCAGTATTTT. It encodes CASSPSGHSTDTQYF.